A selection of T cell receptor beta chains follows, all from one sample in a study of blood T cell repertoires in COVID-19. Repertoires were generated with immunoSEQ multiplex PCR, while TCRdb's copy carries only in-frame clones and drops some. The data show about 210,000 clones, 92% seen once. Sequenced material: peripheral blood. These receptors came from a man aged 30-40 years with acute or convalescent COVID-19. CDR3s include the opening cysteine and the closing phenylalanine or tryptophan. A D gene is named only where the DNA matches it firmly. Clone size is shown for a subset of rows, as once, few, many or a class of expanded clone.

v_call,clone_size,d_call,j_call,cdr3_aa,cdr3_nt
TRBV5-1,NA,NA,TRBJ2-1,CASSLVTGAFYNEQFF,TGCGCCAGCAGCTTGGTAACGGGAGCCTTTTACAATGAGCAGTTCTTC
TRBV2,NA,NA,TRBJ2-4,CASRLGNIQYF,TGTGCCAGCCGCCTCGGGAACATTCAGTACTTC
TRBV19,NA,NA,TRBJ2-3,CATRPRASSTDTQYF,TGTGCCACCCGACCCCGGGCTAGCAGCACAGATACGCAGTATTTT
TRBV27,NA,TRBD1,TRBJ2-7,CASSLSGTGVAYEQYF,TGTGCCAGCAGTTTATCAGGGACAGGGGTTGCCTACGAGCAGTACTTC
TRBV27,NA,TRBD1,TRBJ1-6,CASKRVLWGQGSMRANSPLHF,TGTGCCAGTAAGCGGGTTTTGTGGGGACAGGGGTCGATGCGGGCAAATTCACCCCTCCACTTT
TRBV10-3,NA,NA,TRBJ2-3,CAISESSSSTDTQYF,TGTGCCATCAGTGAGTCGAGTAGCTCCACAGATACGCAGTATTTT
TRBV4-1,NA,NA,TRBJ1-6,CASSLLGAPLHF,TGCGCCAGCAGCCTCCTCGGTGCACCCCTCCACTTT
TRBV15,once,TRBD1,TRBJ1-2,CATSRGQGVVNGYTF,TGTGCCACCAGCAGGGGACAGGGAGTAGTTAATGGCTACACCTTC
TRBV3-1/TRBV3-2,NA,NA,TRBJ2-3,CASSQERSTDTQYF,TGTGCCAGCAGCCAAGAACGGAGCACAGATACGCAGTATTTT
TRBV2,NA,TRBD1,TRBJ2-3,CARRQGATDTQYF,TGTGCCAGAAGACAGGGGGCAACAGATACGCAGTATTTT
TRBV27,NA,NA,TRBJ2-1,CASRIGPNRGNEQFF,TGTGCCAGCAGAATTGGGCCCAATAGGGGGAATGAGCAGTTCTTC
TRBV2,NA,NA,TRBJ1-5,CASRKDRSNQPQHF,TGTGCCAGCAGGAAGGACAGAAGCAATCAGCCCCAGCATTTT
TRBV9,NA,TRBD2,TRBJ2-7,CASSPWTSGSSYEQYF,TGTGCCAGCAGCCCTTGGACTAGCGGGAGCTCCTACGAGCAGTACTTC
TRBV29-1,NA,NA,TRBJ2-1,CSVDGYSINEQFF,TGCAGCGTTGACGGTTACTCCATTAATGAGCAGTTCTTC
TRBV19,NA,NA,TRBJ1-1,CASSIYGTRAFF,TGTGCCAGTAGTATCTATGGGACACGAGCTTTCTTT
TRBV28,NA,NA,TRBJ1-2,CASSPYLLPYGYTF,TGTGCCAGCAGTCCATATTTACTACCCTATGGCTACACCTTC
TRBV29-1,NA,NA,TRBJ2-1,CTAGSSYNEQFF,TGCACGGCAGGCAGCTCCTACAATGAGCAGTTCTTC
TRBV7-3,NA,TRBD1,TRBJ2-1,CASSFIGGQGAAFF,TGTGCCAGCAGCTTCATCGGGGGACAGGGGGCGGCCTTCTTC
TRBV2,NA,TRBD1,TRBJ2-5,CASTKDRGLGETQYF,TGTGCCAGCACCAAGGACAGGGGGCTGGGAGAGACCCAGTACTTC
TRBV6-5,NA,TRBD1,TRBJ1-3,CASSPQTGAGNTIYF,TGTGCCAGCAGTCCTCAGACAGGGGCTGGAAACACCATATATTTT
TRBV27,NA,TRBD1,TRBJ1-1,CASSASGTGPNTEAFF,TGTGCCAGCAGTGCCTCCGGGACAGGGCCGAACACTGAAGCTTTCTTT
TRBV5-1,NA,TRBD2,TRBJ2-1,CASSYSPGGEGEQFF,TGCGCCAGCAGCTACTCCCCGGGGGGAGAGGGTGAGCAGTTCTTC
TRBV5-6,NA,TRBD2,TRBJ2-1,CASNRRGAYNEQFF,TGTGCCAGCAACCGGCGGGGGGCCTACAATGAGCAGTTCTTC
TRBV6-5,NA,NA,TRBJ1-2,CASSSGQLLYGYTF,TGTGCCAGCAGTTCCGGACAGCTCCTCTATGGCTACACCTTC
TRBV10-1,NA,NA,TRBJ2-1,CASSEPSRNEQFF,TGCGCCAGCAGTGAGCCTAGCCGCAATGAGCAGTTCTTC
TRBV7-9,NA,TRBD2,TRBJ2-7,CASSLVGLAYEQYF,TGTGCCAGCAGCTTAGTAGGACTAGCTTACGAGCAGTACTTC
TRBV30,NA,NA,TRBJ1-2,CAWSVLSYGYTF,TGTGCCTGGAGTGTACTATCCTATGGCTACACCTTC
TRBV28,once,NA,TRBJ1-4,CASSYHYLVTNEKLFF,TGTGCCAGCAGCTATCACTATCTGGTAACTAATGAAAAACTGTTTTTT
TRBV19,NA,NA,TRBJ1-1,CASSISQAKEAFF,TGTGCCAGTAGTATTAGTCAGGCCAAGGAAGCTTTCTTT
TRBV7-9,NA,NA,TRBJ2-3,CASTPLMRRIDTQYF,TGTGCCAGCACGCCGCTGATGAGGAGAATAGATACGCAGTATTTT
TRBV9,NA,NA,TRBJ2-5,CASSVGTSVETQYF,TGTGCCAGCAGCGTAGGAACTAGTGTGGAGACCCAGTACTTC
TRBV30,NA,TRBD1,TRBJ1-6,CAWSRTGVTYNSPLHF,TGTGCCTGGAGTAGGACAGGGGTGACCTATAATTCACCCCTCCACTTT
TRBV3-1/TRBV3-2,NA,TRBD1,TRBJ2-7,CASSYTGVDQYF,TGTGCCAGCAGCTATACAGGGGTGGACCAGTACTTC
TRBV19,NA,NA,TRBJ1-4,CASSRLVGEKLFF,TGTGCCAGTAGCAGACTAGTGGGTGAAAAACTGTTTTTT
TRBV6-2/TRBV6-3,NA,NA,TRBJ1-5,CASSRRLRYDQPQHF,TGTGCCAGCAGCCGCCGACTCCGGTACGATCAGCCCCAGCATTTT
TRBV9,NA,TRBD2,TRBJ2-5,CASSPLSGGARETQYF,TGTGCCAGCAGCCCCCTAAGCGGGGGGGCCCGGGAGACCCAGTACTTC
TRBV6-5,NA,NA,TRBJ1-2,CASGLRSGGYTF,TGTGCCAGCGGGTTACGTTCGGGGGGCTACACCTTC
TRBV5-1,few,NA,TRBJ2-5,CASRVEPQAGETQYF,TGCGCCAGCAGGGTCGAGCCCCAGGCAGGAGAGACCCAGTACTTC
TRBV27,NA,TRBD1,TRBJ1-1,CASSQDRGRDTEAFF,TGTGCCAGCAGCCAGGACAGGGGGCGGGATACTGAAGCTTTCTTT
TRBV24-1,NA,NA,TRBJ1-6,CATSDQRGTPLHF,TGTGCCACCAGTGATCAGAGGGGGACACCCCTCCACTTT
TRBV15,NA,NA,TRBJ1-1,CATSWRGNTEAFF,TGTGCCACCAGCTGGCGGGGAAACACTGAAGCTTTCTTT
TRBV6-1,NA,NA,TRBJ1-1,CASSEAGGGNVRGAFF,TGTGCCAGCAGTGAAGCGGGGGGAGGGAACGTTCGTGGGGCTTTCTTT
TRBV2,NA,TRBD1,TRBJ1-1,CASRENRGRVTEAFF,TGTGCCAGCAGGGAAAACAGGGGAAGGGTCACTGAAGCTTTCTTT
TRBV27,NA,TRBD1,TRBJ1-2,CASSSDRDRNNYGYTF,TGTGCCAGCAGTTCCGACCGGGACAGAAATAACTATGGCTACACCTTC
TRBV15,NA,TRBD1,TRBJ2-1,CATSWPGQGAGEQFF,TGTGCCACCAGCTGGCCGGGACAGGGGGCTGGCGAGCAGTTCTTC
TRBV19,once,TRBD2,TRBJ2-7,CASSGASGDYEQYF,TGTGCCAGTAGCGGGGCTAGCGGGGACTACGAGCAGTACTTC
TRBV10-3,NA,NA,TRBJ1-5,CAISADNQPQHF,TGTGCCATCAGCGCAGACAATCAGCCCCAGCATTTT
TRBV7-3,NA,NA,TRBJ2-1,CASSPQGLLSDEQFF,TGTGCCAGCAGCCCACAAGGACTATTGTCCGATGAGCAGTTCTTC
TRBV7-9,once,NA,TRBJ2-7,CASTVRLAGEQYF,TGTGCCAGCACAGTGCGGTTGGCTGGCGAGCAGTACTTC
TRBV30,NA,NA,TRBJ1-1,CAWRNRANTEAFF,TGTGCCTGGAGAAACAGAGCAAACACTGAAGCTTTCTTT
TRBV2,NA,TRBD2,TRBJ2-1,CASRGLAGRLNEQFF,TGTGCCAGCAGAGGACTAGCGGGGCGACTGAATGAGCAGTTCTTC
TRBV6-1,NA,TRBD2,TRBJ2-5,CASSDRLAGGLKQETQYF,TGTGCCAGCAGTGACCGGCTAGCGGGGGGACTTAAACAAGAGACCCAGTACTTC
TRBV30,NA,TRBD1,TRBJ2-1,CAWRDRGRGNEQFF,TGTGCCTGGAGGGACAGGGGGCGAGGAAATGAGCAGTTCTTC
TRBV2,NA,TRBD1,TRBJ1-4,CASSGTGGGGNEKLFF,TGTGCCAGCAGTGGGACAGGGGGCGGAGGTAATGAAAAACTGTTTTTT
TRBV19,NA,TRBD2,TRBJ2-3,CASSIGAGVSSTDTQYF,TGTGCCAGTAGTATCGGGGCGGGAGTCTCCAGCACAGATACGCAGTATTTT
TRBV19,NA,TRBD2,TRBJ2-3,CASSPQRGGLDTQYF,TGTGCCAGTAGTCCGCAGCGGGGGGGCCTCGATACGCAGTATTTT
TRBV3-1/TRBV3-2,NA,NA,TRBJ1-1,CASSHRSTEAFF,TGTGCCAGCAGCCATCGGAGCACTGAAGCTTTCTTT
TRBV3-1/TRBV3-2,NA,NA,TRBJ1-4,CASRFGPGEEKLFF,TGTGCCAGCAGGTTTGGCCCGGGAGAGGAAAAACTGTTTTTT
TRBV5-1,NA,NA,TRBJ1-2,CASSLDPGGPGYTF,TGCGCCAGCAGCTTGGACCCCGGTGGTCCTGGCTACACCTTC